Shown below are 7 T cell receptor beta chains from a single sample sequenced in a study of T cell repertoires in cytomegalovirus infection. These TCRs' antigens remain unknown. TCRdb reanalysed the reads using MiXCR and keeps one entry per CDR3 protein. The table has some 120,000 distinct CDR3 sequences, 32% seen once. Sample: CD8+ T cells from cultured PBMCs, taken from culture after CMV antigen stimulation. All receptors derive from a human donor in good health (CMV status not recorded). Some clones in this sample may be carry-over from other donors' samples.

The sample holds many counts of this clonotype. Here the CDR3 DNA reads TGTGCCAGCCCTCCTCCAAGCGGGGGGGACACAGATACGCAGTATTTT. Its translation is CASPPPSGGDTDTQYF. This sequence joins TRBV28 and TRBJ2-3; 10 nucleotides align to TRBD2. The germline V gene encodes CDR1 MDHEN and CDR2 SYDVKM. The CDR3 runs 16 residues. V dropped 8 bases and J dropped 2; count of bases not matched to a gene: 10.

The sample holds a few counts of this clonotype. The CDR3 DNA reads as TGTGCCAGCAGCCCCTTCAGCGGGACTATCTACAATGAGCAGTTCTTC. Its translation: CASSPFSGTIYNEQFF. This sequence joins TRBV7-2 and TRBJ2-1, with TRBD2 identical over 7 bases. The J segment lost 3 bases and the V segment lost 5 bases, leaving 10 bases of the junction unmatched. CDR1 SGHTA and CDR2 FQGNSA come from the germline V gene. The CDR3 totals 16 residues.

In its sample, this clonotype was seen a few times. The V and J genes are TRBV20-1 and TRBJ2-7; maybe TRBD2 (6 bases). The CDR3 contains 16 residues. V gave up 0 bases and J gave up 1 base, with 16 bases separating them. CDR1 DFQATT and CDR2 SNEGSKA come from the germline V gene (reference sequence). The CDR3 loop reads CSARDSGGEWSYEQYF. DNA for the CDR3: TGCAGTGCTAGAGATTCGGGCGGGGAGTGGTCCTACGAGCAGTACTTC.

The chain is built from TRBV15 and TRBJ2-3; D perhaps matches TRBD2 (7 bases). Germline loops: CDR1 LNHNV, CDR2 YYDKDF (reference sequence). The CDR3 has 15 residues. V dropped 1 base and J dropped 6 bases, with 14 bases sitting between them. CDR3 sequence (DNA): TGTGCCACCAGCAGAGCTCGGACAGCGGGGGATACGCAGTATTTT. It translates to CATSRARTAGDTQYF.

This clonotype was seen ten or more times. This chain connects TRBV7-9 to TRBJ2-1; 13 bases fit TRBD2. Germline-derived CDR1 and CDR2 are SEHNR and FQNEAQ (reference sequence). Losses at the gene ends were 2 bases for V and 7 bases for J; bases not matched to a gene: 5. There are 16 residues in the CDR3. The CDR3 here is CASSLIKGLAGNEQFF. Written as DNA, the CDR3 is TGTGCCAGCAGCTTAATTAAGGGACTAGCGGGGAATGAGCAGTTCTTC.

The chain employs TRBV7-9 and TRBJ1-3; 7 nucleotides line up with TRBD1. Germline-derived CDR1 and CDR2 are SEHNR and FQNEAQ (reference sequence). The junction had 9 bases not matched to a gene; V was cut back by 1 base and J by 0 bases. This CDR3 region has 18 residues. The CDR3: CASSLVPTGRRSGNTIYF. For the CDR3, the DNA is TGTGCCAGCAGCTTAGTCCCGACAGGGCGACGCTCTGGAAACACCATATATTTT. Full variable domain (rest looked up from reference TRBV7-9 and TRBJ1-3): DTGVSQNPRHKITKRGQNVTFRCDPISEHNRLYWYRQTLGQGPEFLTYFQNEAQLEKSRLLSDRFSAERPKGSFSTLEIQRTEQGDSAMYLCASSLVPTGRRSGNTIYFGEGSWLTVV.

Ten or more counts support this clonotype. This chain uses TRBV2 with TRBJ1-2; D remains ambiguous. The germline CDR1 and CDR2 sequences are SNHLY and FYNNEI. This CDR3 has 14 residues. V shed 4 bases and J shed 0 bases, with 9 bases lying between them. CDR3 residues: CASSVAETNYGYTF. The CDR3 nucleotides are TGTGCCAGCAGTGTGGCAGAGACTAACTATGGCTACACCTTC.